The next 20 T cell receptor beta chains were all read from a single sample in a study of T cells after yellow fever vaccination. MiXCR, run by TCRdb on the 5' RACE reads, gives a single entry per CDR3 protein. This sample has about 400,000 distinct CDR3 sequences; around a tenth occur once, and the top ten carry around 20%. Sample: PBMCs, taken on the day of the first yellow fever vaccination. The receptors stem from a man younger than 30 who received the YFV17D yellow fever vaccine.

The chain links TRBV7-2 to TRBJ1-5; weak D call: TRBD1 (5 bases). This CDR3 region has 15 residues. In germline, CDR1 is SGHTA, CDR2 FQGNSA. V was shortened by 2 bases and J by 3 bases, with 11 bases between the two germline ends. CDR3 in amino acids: CASSLSTAANQPQHF. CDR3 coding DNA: TGTGCCAGCAGCTTATCGACAGCAGCCAATCAGCCCCAGCATTTT.

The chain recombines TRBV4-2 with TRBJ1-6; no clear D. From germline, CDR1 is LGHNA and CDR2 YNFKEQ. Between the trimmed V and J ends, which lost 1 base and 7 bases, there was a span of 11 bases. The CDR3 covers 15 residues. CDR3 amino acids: CASSQVSQENSPLHF. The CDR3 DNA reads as TGTGCCAGCAGCCAAGTCTCGCAGGAAAATTCACCCCTCCACTTT.

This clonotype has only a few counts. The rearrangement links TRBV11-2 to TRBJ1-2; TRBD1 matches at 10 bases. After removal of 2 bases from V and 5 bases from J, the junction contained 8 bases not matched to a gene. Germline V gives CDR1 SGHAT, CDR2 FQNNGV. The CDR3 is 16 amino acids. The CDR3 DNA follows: TGTGCCAGCAGCTTAATCGGGACAGGGGAACGGTATGGCTACACCTTC. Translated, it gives CASSLIGTGERYGYTF. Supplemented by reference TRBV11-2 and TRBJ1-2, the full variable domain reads EAGVAQSPRYKIIEKRQSVAFWCNPISGHATLYWYQQILGQGPKLLIQFQNNGVVDDSQLPKDRFSAERLKGVDSTLKIQPAKLEDSAVYLCASSLIGTGERYGYTFGSGTRLTVV.

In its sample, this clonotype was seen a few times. The CDR3 DNA reads as TGTGCCAGCAGCGTAGATGGCCGTAGTCCCTACGAGCAGTACTTC. Protein sequence: CASSVDGRSPYEQYF. The rearrangement links TRBV9 to TRBJ2-7; no firm D call. The length of the CDR3 is 15 residues. Germline V CDR1 and CDR2: SGDLS, YYNGEE. Trimming took 0 bases from V and 2 from J, leaving 12 bases between them.

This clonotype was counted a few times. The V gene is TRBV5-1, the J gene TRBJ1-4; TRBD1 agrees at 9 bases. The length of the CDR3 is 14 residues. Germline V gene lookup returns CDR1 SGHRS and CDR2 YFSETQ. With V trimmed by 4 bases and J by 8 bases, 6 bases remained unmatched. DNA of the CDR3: TGCGCCAGCAGCCTCGGGACAGGGAACGAAAAACTGTTTTTT. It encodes CASSLGTGNEKLFF.

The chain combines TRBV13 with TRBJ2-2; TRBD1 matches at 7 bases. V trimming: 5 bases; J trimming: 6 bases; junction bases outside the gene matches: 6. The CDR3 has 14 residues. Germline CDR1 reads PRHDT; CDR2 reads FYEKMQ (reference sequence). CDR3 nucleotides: TGTGCCAGCAGCCACAGGGGTTCGGCCGGGGAGCTGTTTTTT. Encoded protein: CASSHRGSAGELFF.

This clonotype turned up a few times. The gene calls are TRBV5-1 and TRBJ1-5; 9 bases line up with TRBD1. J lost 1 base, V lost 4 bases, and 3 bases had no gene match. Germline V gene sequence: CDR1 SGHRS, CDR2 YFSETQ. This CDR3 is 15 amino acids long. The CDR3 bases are TGCGCCAGCAGCGAACAGGGGGCAAGCAATCAGCCCCAGCATTTT. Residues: CASSEQGASNQPQHF.

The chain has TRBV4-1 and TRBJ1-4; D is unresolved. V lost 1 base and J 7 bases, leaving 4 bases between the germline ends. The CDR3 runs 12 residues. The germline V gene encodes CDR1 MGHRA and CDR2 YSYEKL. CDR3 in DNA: TGCGCCAGCAGCCAAGTTCTTGAAAAACTGTTTTTT. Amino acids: CASSQVLEKLFF.

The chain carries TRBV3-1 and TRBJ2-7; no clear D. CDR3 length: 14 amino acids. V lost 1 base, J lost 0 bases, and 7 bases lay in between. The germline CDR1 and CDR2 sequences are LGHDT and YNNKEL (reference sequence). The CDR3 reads CASSQGPSSYEQYV. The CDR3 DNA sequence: TGTGCCAGCAGCCAAGGTCCTAGCTCCTACGAGCAGTACGTC.

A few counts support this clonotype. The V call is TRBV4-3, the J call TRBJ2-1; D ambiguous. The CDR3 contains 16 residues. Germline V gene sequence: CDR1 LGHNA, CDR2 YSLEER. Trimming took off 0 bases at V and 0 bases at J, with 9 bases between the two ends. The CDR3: CASSQDRLNSYNEQFF. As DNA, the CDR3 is TGCGCCAGCAGCCAAGATAGACTGAACTCCTACAATGAGCAGTTCTTC.

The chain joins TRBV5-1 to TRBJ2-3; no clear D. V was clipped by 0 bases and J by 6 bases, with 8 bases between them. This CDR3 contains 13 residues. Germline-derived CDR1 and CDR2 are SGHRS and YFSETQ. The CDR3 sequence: CASSLADGDTQYF. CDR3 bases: TGCGCCAGCAGCTTGGCCGATGGGGATACGCAGTATTTT.

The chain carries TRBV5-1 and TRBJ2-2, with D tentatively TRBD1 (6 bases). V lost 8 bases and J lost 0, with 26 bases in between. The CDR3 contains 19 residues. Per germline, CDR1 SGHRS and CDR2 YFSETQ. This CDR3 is CASRLYDSIGTPNTGELFF. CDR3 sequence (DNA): TGCGCCAGTAGGCTTTATGACTCAATCGGGACACCGAACACCGGGGAGCTGTTTTTT.

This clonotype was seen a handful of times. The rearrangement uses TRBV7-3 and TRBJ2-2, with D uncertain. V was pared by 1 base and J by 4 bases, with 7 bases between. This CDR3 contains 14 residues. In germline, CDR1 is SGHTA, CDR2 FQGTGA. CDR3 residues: CASSLSAVTGELFF. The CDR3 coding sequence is TGTGCCAGCAGCTTAAGCGCTGTCACCGGGGAGCTGTTTTTT.

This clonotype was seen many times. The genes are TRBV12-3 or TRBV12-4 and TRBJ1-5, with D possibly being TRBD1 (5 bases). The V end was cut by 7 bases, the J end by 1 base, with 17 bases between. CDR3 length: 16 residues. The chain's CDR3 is CASTGGGSVSNQPQHF. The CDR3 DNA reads TGTGCCAGCACCGGCGGGGGTTCGGTGAGCAATCAGCCCCAGCATTTT.

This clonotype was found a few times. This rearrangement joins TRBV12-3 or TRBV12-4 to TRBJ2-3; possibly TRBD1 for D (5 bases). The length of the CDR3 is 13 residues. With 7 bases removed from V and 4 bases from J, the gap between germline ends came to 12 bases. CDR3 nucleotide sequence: TGTGCCAGCACCCTGGGGCTAGCAGATACGCAGTATTTT. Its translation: CASTLGLADTQYF.

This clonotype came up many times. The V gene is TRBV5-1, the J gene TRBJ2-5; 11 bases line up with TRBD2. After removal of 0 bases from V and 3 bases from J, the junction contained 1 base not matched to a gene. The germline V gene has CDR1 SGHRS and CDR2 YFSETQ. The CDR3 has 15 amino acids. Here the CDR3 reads CASSLVLAGEETQYF. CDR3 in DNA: TGCGCCAGCAGCTTGGTACTAGCGGGGGAAGAGACCCAGTACTTC.

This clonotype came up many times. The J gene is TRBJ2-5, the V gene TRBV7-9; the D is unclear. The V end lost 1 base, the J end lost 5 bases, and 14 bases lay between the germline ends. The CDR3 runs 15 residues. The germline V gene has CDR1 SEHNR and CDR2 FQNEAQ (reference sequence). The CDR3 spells CASSLVGSRSETQYF. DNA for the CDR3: TGTGCCAGCAGCTTAGTAGGTAGCCGTTCCGAGACCCAGTACTTC. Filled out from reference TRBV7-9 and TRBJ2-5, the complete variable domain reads DTGVSQNPRHKITKRGQNVTFRCDPISEHNRLYWYRQTLGQGPEFLTYFQNEAQLEKSRLLSDRFSAERPKGSFSTLEIQRTEQGDSAMYLCASSLVGSRSETQYFGPGTRLLVL.

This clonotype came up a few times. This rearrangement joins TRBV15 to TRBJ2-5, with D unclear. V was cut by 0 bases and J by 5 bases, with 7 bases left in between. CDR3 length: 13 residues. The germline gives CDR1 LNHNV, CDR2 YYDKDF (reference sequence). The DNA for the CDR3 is TGTGCCACCAGCAGAGATTCTTGGGAGACCCAGTACTTC. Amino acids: CATSRDSWETQYF. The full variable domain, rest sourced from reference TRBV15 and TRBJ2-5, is DAMVIQNPRYQVTQFGKPVTLSCSQTLNHNVMYWYQQKSSQAPKLLFHYYDKDFNNEADTPDNFQSRRPNTSFCFLDIRSPGLGDTAMYLCATSRDSWETQYFGPGTRLLVL.

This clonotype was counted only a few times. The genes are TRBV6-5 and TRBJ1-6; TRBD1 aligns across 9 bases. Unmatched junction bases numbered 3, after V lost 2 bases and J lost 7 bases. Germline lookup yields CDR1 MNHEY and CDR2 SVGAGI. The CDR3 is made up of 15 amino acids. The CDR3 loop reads CASSYGDRGNSPLHF. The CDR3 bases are TGTGCCAGCAGTTACGGTGACAGGGGGAATTCACCCCTCCACTTT.

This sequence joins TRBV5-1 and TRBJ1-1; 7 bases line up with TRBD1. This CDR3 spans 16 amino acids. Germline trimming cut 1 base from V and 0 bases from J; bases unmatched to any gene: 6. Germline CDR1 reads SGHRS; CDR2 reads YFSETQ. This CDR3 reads CASSLTSGGMNTEAFF. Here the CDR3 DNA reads TGCGCCAGCAGCTTGACGTCAGGGGGAATGAACACTGAAGCTTTCTTT.